The clone carrying this TCR beta chain turned up a few times. What it recognizes is unknown. V was pared by 0 bases and J by 6 bases, with 20 bases between. This CDR3 has 17 amino acids. Germline CDR1 is KGHSH and CDR2 is LQKENI. This specimen comes from a study of beta chain features in type 1 diabetes. Findings of the study overall: Equally in patients and controls, PCR might preferentially amplify shorter templates.

As every portion of the isolated RNA was reverse transcribed, the sequencing read expressed TCRB transcripts. Using immunoSEQ multiplex PCR, the repertoire was profiled, and TCRdb retains in-frame clones only, with some absent. The repertoire has approximately 140,000 clones, around 50% of them found once; the top ten carry around 0.42%. Sequenced material: Tregs from blood. The gene calls are TRBV18 and TRBJ2-5, with a weak D call TRBD2 (6 bases). The clonotype originates from a man between 18 and 29 years old in good health. The CDR3, as DNA: TGTGCCAGCTCACCACCAGGACCGGGGAGGATAGGGAAGACCCAGTACTTC. This sequence encodes CASSPPGPGRIGKTQYF.